The 15 T cell receptor beta chains reported below all come from one sample, sequenced in a study of vaccination effects on CD4 cells after COVID-19. Once cultured for under 11 days, the cells underwent separation to obtain CD4+ T cells. Between March and December 2020, the person had a SARS-CoV-2 infection that PCR confirmed. Of the BNT162b2 and mRNA-1273 vaccines, participants received two doses of one or the other. Profiled with immunoSEQ multiplex PCR; TCRdb holds only in-frame clones, not every one. The sample records 40,000 to 45,000 clones, more than 65% being singletons. The antigens of these receptors remain unknown. This specimen consisted of CD4+ T cells from PBMCs cultured without peptide, obtained after COVID-19 vaccination. The receptors were sampled from a human donor who had a prior SARS-CoV-2 infection.

The V and J genes are TRBV5-1 and TRBJ1-3, with D tentatively TRBD1 (6 bases). Deletions cut 1 base from V and 4 bases from J, with 12 bases between. Germline values: CDR1 SGHRS, CDR2 YFSETQ. The length of the CDR3 is 15 residues. The CDR3 DNA reads as TGCGCCAGCAGCTTGAGTCCAGGGGCAGGAAACACCATATATTTT. Protein product: CASSLSPGAGNTIYF. Complete variable domain (other parts from reference TRBV5-1 and TRBJ1-3): KAGVTQTPRYLIKTRGQQVTLSCSPISGHRSVSWYQQTPGQGLQFLFEYFSETQRNKGNFPGRFSGRQFSNSRSEMNVSTLELGDSALYLCASSLSPGAGNTIYFGEGSWLTVV.

The genes are TRBV3-1 (or the pseudogene TRBV3-2) and TRBJ1-6; 9 positions match TRBD1. V gave up 3 bases and J gave up 6 bases; unmatched junction bases: 6. Germline CDR1 and CDR2: LGHDT and YNNKEL (reference sequence). This CDR3 has 16 residues. CDR3 amino acids: CASSQGGTGFNSPLHF. The CDR3 region has the DNA TGTGCCAGCAGCCAGGGCGGGACAGGGTTTAATTCACCCCTCCACTTT.

The table lists this clone with a few counts. The gene calls are TRBV6-6 and TRBJ1-2; 8 bases align to TRBD1. This CDR3 is 12 amino acids long. V dropped 8 bases and J dropped 2; count of bases not matched to a gene: 1. Germline CDR1 is MNHNY and CDR2 is SVGAGI (reference sequence). Written as DNA, the CDR3 is TGTGCCAGCTGGACAGGGAACTATGGCTACACCTTC. This translates into CASWTGNYGYTF.

The chain uses TRBV7-3 and TRBJ2-7; 8 nucleotides line up with TRBD1. The germline V gene has CDR1 SGHTA and CDR2 FQGTGA. This CDR3 region has 13 residues. V was pared by 5 bases and J by 5 bases, with 5 bases of the junction left unmatched. The CDR3 region has the DNA TGTGCCAGCAGCCAAACAGGGGGAGACGAGCAGTACTTC. This encodes CASSQTGGDEQYF.

Only one count was recorded for this clone. The chain combines TRBV5-1 with TRBJ2-2; 10 bases match TRBD2. Trimming took 2 bases from V and 3 from J; bases not matched to a gene: 13. Per the germline V gene, CDR1 is SGHRS and CDR2 is YFSETQ. The CDR3 extends over 19 amino acids. Written as DNA, the CDR3 is TGCGCCAGCAGCTTCTTTATTCGAAGCGGGAGGGCCGACACCGGGGAGCTGTTTTTT. It is translated as CASSFFIRSGRADTGELFF. Complete variable domain (other parts from reference TRBV5-1 and TRBJ2-2): KAGVTQTPRYLIKTRGQQVTLSCSPISGHRSVSWYQQTPGQGLQFLFEYFSETQRNKGNFPGRFSGRQFSNSRSEMNVSTLELGDSALYLCASSFFIRSGRADTGELFFGEGSRLTVL.

The chain employs TRBV5-6 and TRBJ2-1, with 10 bases that match TRBD1. The CDR3 is made up of 15 amino acids. Germline-derived CDR1 and CDR2 are SGHDT and YYEEEE. J lost 8 bases, V lost 2 bases, and 7 bases had no gene match. The CDR3 is CASSFSPGTGDEQFF. CDR3 in DNA: TGTGCCAGCAGCTTCTCACCTGGGACAGGGGATGAGCAGTTCTTC.

The chain couples TRBV10-3 to TRBJ1-1; 9 positions match TRBD1. This CDR3 comprises 13 residues. V dropped 10 bases and J dropped 4; count of bases not matched to a gene: 7. Germline V gene sequence: CDR1 ENHRY, CDR2 SYGVKD. The CDR3 sequence is CATEGQGSTEAFF. The DNA for the CDR3 is TGTGCCACGGAAGGACAGGGGAGCACTGAAGCTTTCTTT.

The rearrangement joins TRBV5-1 to TRBJ2-2, with D perhaps matching TRBD2 (6 bases). The length of the CDR3 is 14 residues. The germline V gene has CDR1 SGHRS and CDR2 YFSETQ. V lost 0 bases and J 5 bases, leaving 8 bases between the germline ends. The CDR3 here is CASSLGGVTGELFF. CDR3 sequence (DNA): TGCGCCAGCAGCTTGGGCGGGGTGACCGGGGAGCTGTTTTTT.

The table lists this clone with a few counts. V is TRBV5-6 and J is TRBJ1-2; weak D call: TRBD1 (5 bases). Per the germline V gene, CDR1 is SGHDT and CDR2 is YYEEEE. V shed 3 bases and J shed 4 bases, with 10 bases lying between them. This CDR3 region has 13 residues. The CDR3 region is CASSSTGPYGYTF. The CDR3 DNA follows: TGTGCCAGCAGCTCAACAGGTCCCTATGGCTACACCTTC. The full variable domain, its missing parts supplied by reference TRBV5-6 and TRBJ1-2, is DAGVTQSPTHLIKTRGQQVTLRCSPKSGHDTVSWYQQALGQGPQFIFQYYEEEERQRGNFPDRFSGHQFPNYSSELNVNALLLGDSALYLCASSSTGPYGYTFGSGTRLTVV.

The V call is TRBV18, the J call TRBJ2-2; D is undetermined. This CDR3 contains 12 residues. V dropped 3 bases and J dropped 2 bases, with 1 base sitting between them. Per germline, CDR1 KGHSH and CDR2 LQKENI. CDR3 in amino acids: CASSPNTGELFF. The CDR3, as DNA: TGTGCCAGCTCACCTAACACCGGGGAGCTGTTTTTT.

This clone was seen only once. The chain recombines TRBV30 with TRBJ2-3, with 7 positions matching TRBD2. This CDR3 has 14 amino acids. Germline CDR1 and CDR2: GTSNPN and SVGIG (reference sequence). J lost 0 bases, V lost 7 bases, and 7 bases had no gene match. CDR3 sequence reads: CAFALAASTDTQYF. DNA of the CDR3: TGTGCCTTTGCCCTAGCGGCTAGCACAGATACGCAGTATTTT.

The chain couples TRBV5-6 to TRBJ1-4; D not resolved. V lost 6 bases and J 2 bases, leaving 8 bases between the germline ends. This CDR3 has 13 residues. The germline gives CDR1 SGHDT, CDR2 YYEEEE. Here the CDR3 DNA reads TGTGCCAGCAACCGAGGGACTAATGAAAAACTGTTTTTT. This encodes CASNRGTNEKLFF.

The rearrangement links TRBV11-2 to TRBJ1-1; tentatively, D is TRBD1 (5 bases). The V end was cut by 5 bases, the J end by 3 bases, with 16 bases between. Germline CDR1 SGHAT, CDR2 FQNNGV. This CDR3 region has 15 residues. CDR3 residues: CASSREGHIYTEAFF. As DNA, the CDR3 is TGTGCCAGCAGCCGAGAAGGACATATCTACACTGAAGCTTTCTTT.

The gene calls are TRBV6-5 and TRBJ2-7, with D unclear. Trimming removed 6 bases at V and 2 bases at J, with 11 bases between. This CDR3 spans 13 amino acids. The germline CDR1 and CDR2 sequences are MNHEY and SVGAGI. CDR3 DNA: TGTGCCAGCAGCACGCCCCGGGCCTACGAGCAGTACTTC. Protein: CASSTPRAYEQYF.

The rearrangement uses TRBV6-1 and TRBJ2-2; D is uncertain. The CDR3 is 14 amino acids. In germline, CDR1 is MNHNS, CDR2 SASEGT. V was clipped by 1 base and J by 4 bases, with 7 bases between them. CDR3 in amino acids: CASSEGPGTGELFF. CDR3 bases: TGTGCCAGCAGTGAAGGGCCAGGCACCGGGGAGCTGTTTTTT.